Presented here are 3 T cell receptor beta chains from one specimen sequenced in a study of blood T cell repertoires in COVID-19. Assay used: immunoSEQ multiplex PCR; TCRdb lists only in-frame clones, some missing. Among 300,000 to 350,000 clones listed, more than 85% were seen once. Sequencing input: PBMCs or T cells enriched from blood (not recorded which). The receptors come from a woman aged 30 to 39 who had been exposed to COVID-19.

This chain connects TRBV5-1 to TRBJ1-2; no clear D gene. In germline, CDR1 is SGHRS, CDR2 YFSETQ. The CDR3 is made up of 12 amino acids. V gave up 4 bases and J gave up 10 bases, with 14 bases separating them. CDR3 residues: CASSAAKISYTF. CDR3 coding DNA: TGCGCCAGCAGCGCCGCTAAGATTTCCTACACCTTC.

The V gene is TRBV20-1, the J gene TRBJ2-5; 7 bases align to TRBD1. The CDR3 is 10 residues long. Unmatched junction bases numbered 4, after V lost 2 bases and J lost 13 bases. In germline, CDR1 is DFQATT, CDR2 SNEGSKA (reference sequence). The CDR3 sequence is CSARLQGTYF. The CDR3 coding sequence is TGCAGTGCTAGATTACAGGGGACGTACTTC.

The CDR3 nucleotides read TGTGCCAGCAGTTTAATCCAGGAAGAGACCCAGTACTTC. The encoded protein is CASSLIQEETQYF. The rearrangement joins TRBV12-3 or TRBV12-4 to TRBJ2-5; D gene unclear. The CDR3 totals 13 residues. Trimming took off 2 bases at V and 3 bases at J, with 7 bases between the two ends.